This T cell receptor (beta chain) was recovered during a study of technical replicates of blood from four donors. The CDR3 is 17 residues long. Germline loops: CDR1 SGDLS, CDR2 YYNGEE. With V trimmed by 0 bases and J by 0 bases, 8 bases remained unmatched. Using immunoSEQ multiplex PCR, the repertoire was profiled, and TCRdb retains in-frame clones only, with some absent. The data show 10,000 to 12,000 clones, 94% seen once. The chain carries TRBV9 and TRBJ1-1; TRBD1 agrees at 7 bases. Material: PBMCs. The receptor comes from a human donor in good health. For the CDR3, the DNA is TGTGCCAGCAGCGTAGTACCATTGGGACAGATGAACACTGAAGCTTTCTTT. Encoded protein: CASSVVPLGQMNTEAFF.